This entry lists 24 T cell receptor beta chains sequenced from one sample in a study of neurological immune-mediated disorders. TCRdb fed the 5' RACE reads into MiXCR, producing one record per CDR3 protein. The sample contains approximately 50,000 distinct CDR3 sequences, over 9% of which appear only once. Material for sequencing was PBMCs. Receptors were obtained from a man between 70 and 80 years old with HTLV-1-associated myelopathy (HAM/TSP).

This clonotype was recorded at least ten times. The chain combines TRBV5-1 with TRBJ2-2; D gene ambiguous. The V and J ends lost 3 bases and 3 bases respectively, with 12 bases between them. The CDR3 has 15 amino acids. Germline V CDR1 and CDR2: SGHRS, YFSETQ. Written as DNA, the CDR3 is TGCGCCAGCAGCTCCGGTAGGGCCGACACCGGGGAGCTGTTTTTT. It yields the protein CASSSGRADTGELFF.

This clonotype appeared many times. The V gene is TRBV11-2, the J gene TRBJ2-1; TRBD2 matches 8 bases. J lost 5 bases, V lost 1 base, and 13 bases had no gene match. This CDR3 comprises 18 residues. The germline gives CDR1 SGHAT, CDR2 FQNNGV. Written as DNA, the CDR3 is TGTGCCAGCAGCTTAGGCCGGATCGGGAGGGGTCTCGACAATGAGCAGTTCTTC. Translating gives CASSLGRIGRGLDNEQFF.

This clonotype was seen ten or more times. This chain joins TRBV5-1 and TRBJ1-2; tentative D call: TRBD1 (5 bases). Trimming shortened V by 2 bases and J by 0 bases, and 14 bases separated the two germline ends. Germline CDR1 reads SGHRS; CDR2 reads YFSETQ. This CDR3 is built from 16 residues. The CDR3 spells CASSLTTTGANYGYTF. CDR3 DNA sequence: TGCGCCAGCAGCTTAACTACTACAGGTGCTAACTATGGCTACACCTTC.

This clonotype has ten or more counts. The genes are TRBV12-3 or TRBV12-4 and TRBJ2-7; 8 nucleotides agree with TRBD2. This CDR3 comprises 16 residues. J lost 2 bases, V lost 4 bases, and 10 bases had no gene match. CDR3 bases: TGTGCCAGCAGTTCGGCCGGGGGGGAGGGTGCCTACGAGCAGTACTTC. Translated: CASSSAGGEGAYEQYF.

Many counts were recorded for this clonotype. CDR3 in amino acids: CASSYAGDSSYEQYF. The CDR3 DNA reads as TGTGCCAGCAGTTACGCAGGGGATAGCTCCTACGAGCAGTACTTC. The chain recombines TRBV6-2 or TRBV6-3 with TRBJ2-7; weak D call: TRBD1 (6 bases). With 2 bases removed from V and 0 bases from J, the gap between germline ends came to 11 bases. The CDR3 consists of 15 residues. Germline CDR1 and CDR2: MNHEY and SVGEGT.

Many counts were recorded for this clonotype. The chain is built from TRBV15 and TRBJ2-1, with TRBD2 identical over 10 bases. Per the germline V gene, CDR1 is LNHNV and CDR2 is YYDKDF (reference sequence). The V segment lost 3 bases and the J segment 2 bases; nucleotides outside the gene matches: 4. The CDR3 contains 16 residues. In DNA form, the CDR3 reads TGTGCCACCAGCAGCGAACTAGCGGGGACCTACAATGAGCAGTTCTTC. This codes for CATSSELAGTYNEQFF.

This clonotype was detected many times. The chain has TRBV7-2 and TRBJ2-3; D is perhaps TRBD1 (6 bases). CDR1 and CDR2 (germline): SGHTA, FQGNSA. This CDR3 is 13 amino acids long. V lost 8 bases to trimming and J lost 3 bases, with 12 bases between them. The CDR3 DNA is TGTGCCAGCGGAAAAGGGGGAACAGATACGCAGTATTTT. It codes for CASGKGGTDTQYF. Complete variable domain (other parts from reference TRBV7-2 and TRBJ2-3): GAGVSQSPSNKVTEKGKDVELRCDPISGHTALYWYRQSLGQGLEFLIYFQGNSAPDKSGLPSDRFSAERTGGSVSTLTIQRTQQEDSAVYLCASGKGGTDTQYFGPGTRLTVL.

This clonotype was counted at least ten times. CDR3: CASSLGAGNTDTQYF. The CDR3 bases are TGCGCCAGCAGCTTGGGAGCAGGGAACACAGATACGCAGTATTTT. The chain combines TRBV5-1 with TRBJ2-3, with a weak D call TRBD1 (5 bases). This CDR3 is 15 amino acids long. Germline V CDR1 and CDR2: SGHRS, YFSETQ. The V and J ends lost 0 bases and 2 bases respectively, with 10 bases between them. The full variable domain, completed using reference TRBV5-1 and TRBJ2-3, is KAGVTQTPRYLIKTRGQQVTLSCSPISGHRSVSWYQQTPGQGLQFLFEYFSETQRNKGNFPGRFSGRQFSNSRSEMNVSTLELGDSALYLCASSLGAGNTDTQYFGPGTRLTVL.

This clonotype was seen only a few times. CDR3 DNA: TGTGCCAGCAGTTTCGGTGGGAAGGACACTGAAGCTTTCTTT. Amino acids: CASSFGGKDTEAFF. The chain has TRBV28 and TRBJ1-1; no definite D call. The V gene lost 3 bases and the J gene lost 3 bases, with 11 bases spanning the gap. The CDR3 is made up of 14 amino acids. The germline gives CDR1 MDHEN, CDR2 SYDVKM.

This clonotype was detected many times. The rearrangement uses TRBV6-2 or TRBV6-3 and TRBJ2-7; D is undetermined. Germline loops: CDR1 MNHEY, CDR2 SVGEGT. The ends were cut back, 8 bases at V and 2 bases at J, with 13 bases in the middle. The CDR3 contains 13 residues. This CDR3 reads CASDLGLPYEQYF. The CDR3 DNA reads TGTGCCAGCGATTTGGGCTTACCCTACGAGCAGTACTTC.

This clonotype was counted ten times or more. The V gene is TRBV7-3, the J gene TRBJ1-3; 8 bases are a match to TRBD1. This CDR3 contains 15 residues. The V and J ends lost 6 bases and 4 bases, in that order; junction bases with no gene match: 8. Germline V gene data show CDR1 as SGHTA and CDR2 as FQGTGA. The DNA for the CDR3 is TGTGCCAGCAGTCAGGACAGGGTAGCAGGAAACACCATATATTTT. Its translation: CASSQDRVAGNTIYF.

This clonotype was seen repeatedly, ten times or more. The V call is TRBV6-4, the J call TRBJ1-5, with a weak D call TRBD1 (5 bases). V was clipped by 7 bases and J by 3 bases, with 10 bases between them. The CDR3 has 13 amino acids. Per germline, CDR1 MRHNA and CDR2 SNTAGT. The DNA of the CDR3 is TGTGCCAGCACATCAGGGTTCAATCAGCCCCAGCATTTT. Its protein product is CASTSGFNQPQHF.

The chain couples TRBV12-3 or TRBV12-4 to TRBJ1-1; a possible D gene is TRBD1 (5 bases). The CDR3 spans 14 residues. Trimming pared 2 bases from V and 0 bases from J, leaving 7 bases between. CDR3 DNA: TGTGCCAGCAGTTTAAGGGGAGTGAACACTGAAGCTTTCTTT. Its translation: CASSLRGVNTEAFF.

This clonotype has a count of ten or more. V usage is TRBV6-5 and J usage is TRBJ2-3; possibly TRBD1 for D (6 bases). The CDR3 is 14 amino acids. With 6 bases removed from V and 5 bases from J, the gap between germline ends came to 15 bases. Germline-derived CDR1 and CDR2 are MNHEY and SVGAGI. The CDR3 sequence: CASRVTQGRDTQYF. The DNA for the CDR3 is TGTGCCAGCAGAGTAACGCAGGGGCGAGATACGCAGTATTTT.

This clonotype was counted many times. V and J are TRBV9 and TRBJ2-7, with D tentatively TRBD1 (5 bases). There are 14 residues in the CDR3. The germline V gene has CDR1 SGDLS and CDR2 YYNGEE. V was clipped by 2 bases and J by 5 bases, with 14 bases between them. The CDR3 here is CASSVSPLDNEQYF. As DNA, the CDR3 is TGTGCCAGCAGCGTGTCCCCATTGGACAACGAGCAGTACTTC.

By share, this clonotype ranks as medium-sized. The J gene is TRBJ2-7, the V gene TRBV7-9; a weak D match, TRBD2 (6 bases). V lost 3 bases to trimming and J lost 1 base, with 10 bases between them. This CDR3 comprises 14 residues. Germline CDR1 reads SEHNR; CDR2 reads FQNEAQ (reference sequence). The DNA for the CDR3 is TGTGCCAGCAGCTTGGCGGGATGGTCCTACGAGCAGTACTTC. Residues: CASSLAGWSYEQYF.

In nucleotides, the CDR3 is TGTGCCAGCAGGGGTGGATGGGCAGATACGCAGTATTTT. Amino acids: CASRGGWADTQYF. The chain is built from TRBV6-2 or TRBV6-3 and TRBJ2-3; no clear D. Per germline, CDR1 MNHEY and CDR2 SVGEGT. The CDR3 contains 13 residues. V gave up 6 bases and J gave up 4 bases, with 11 bases separating them.

This clonotype was detected many times. The V gene is TRBV6-5, the J gene TRBJ2-3; D is unclear. CDR1 is MNHEY, CDR2 SVGAGI, per germline. This CDR3 has 15 amino acids. Trimming shortened V by 6 bases and J by 1 base, and 14 bases separated the two germline ends. The CDR3 sequence: CASRFSNRGTDTQYF. Written as DNA, the CDR3 is TGTGCCAGCAGATTCTCGAATCGGGGCACAGATACGCAGTATTTT.

This clonotype was seen at least ten times. The gene calls are TRBV12-3 or TRBV12-4 and TRBJ2-3; D call uncertain. Trimming stripped 3 bases from V and 6 bases from J, with 4 bases between. The CDR3 is 11 amino acids. Written as DNA, the CDR3 is TGTGCCAGCAGTTTGTTGGATACGCAGTATTTT. Translated: CASSLLDTQYF.

This clonotype was detected ten times or more. The chain uses TRBV12-3 or TRBV12-4 and TRBJ2-5; no clear D gene. This CDR3 is 13 amino acids long. Trimming pared 2 bases from V and 5 bases from J, leaving 9 bases between. The CDR3: CASSLHLLETQYF. The CDR3 DNA follows: TGTGCCAGCAGTTTACACTTGTTGGAGACCCAGTACTTC.

This clonotype was recorded many times. This chain uses TRBV25-1 with TRBJ2-3; D is possibly TRBD2 (5 bases). This CDR3 is built from 15 residues. The germline V gene encodes CDR1 MGHDK and CDR2 SYGVNS. V gave up 1 base and J gave up 5 bases, with 13 bases separating them. The CDR3, as DNA: TGTGCCAGCAGTGAATTTTCCGGGAATGGAGATACGCAGTATTTT. Protein product: CASSEFSGNGDTQYF.

The chain carries TRBV5-6 and TRBJ2-4; D unclear. CDR1 is SGHDT and CDR2 is YYEEEE in the germline V gene. The CDR3 length is 16 residues. The ends were cut back, 1 base at V and 2 bases at J, with 13 bases in the middle. CDR3 amino acids: CASSLNVGGSKNIQYF. The CDR3, as DNA: TGTGCCAGCAGCTTGAATGTAGGCGGATCCAAAAACATTCAGTACTTC.

Comments on this clonotype: A read error is possible here, since a much larger clone lies one base away. The gene calls are TRBV6-2 or TRBV6-3 and TRBJ2-3; D uncertain. The length of the CDR3 is 13 residues. In germline, CDR1 is MNHEY, CDR2 SVGEGT. V lost 6 bases to trimming and J lost 0 bases, with 7 bases between them. This CDR3 is CASSQLSTDTQYF. In DNA, the CDR3 is TGTGCCAGCAGCCAATTGAGCACAGATACGCAGTATTTT.

This clonotype has a count of ten or more. CDR3: CARVAELYEQYF. The CDR3 region has the DNA TGTGCCAGAGTGGCGGAGCTCTACGAGCAGTACTTC. The chain carries TRBV7-9 and TRBJ2-7; D remains unclear. There are 12 residues in the CDR3. Trimming cost V 9 bases and J 3 bases, with 12 bases left between them. CDR1 is SEHNR, CDR2 FQNEAQ, per germline (reference sequence).